The 3 T cell receptor beta chains below all came from one sample that was sequenced in a study of cytomegalovirus exposure and HLA in healthy donors. Amplification used 60 Vbeta primers and 13 Jbeta primers. The table came from immunoSEQ multiplex PCR; TCRdb's copy has only in-frame clones and leaves some out. This repertoire shows some 130,000 clones, approximately 85% found once; its top ten account for over 9%. Specimen: PBMCs. Source of these receptors: a male donor in good health and CMV-seropositive.

The rearrangement uses TRBV27 and TRBJ1-1; TRBD1 is a possible D gene (5 bases). Germline CDR1 MNHEY, CDR2 SMNVEV (reference sequence). The CDR3 totals 15 residues. V gave up 3 bases and J gave up 6 bases, with 17 bases separating them. The CDR3 coding sequence is TGTGCCAGCAGTTTCATCCCAACAGGCGTTGCTGAAGCTTTCTTT. Protein product: CASSFIPTGVAEAFF.

This clone was found once. This sequence joins TRBV9 and TRBJ2-5, with TRBD1 as a possible D gene (6 bases). Germline V gene data show CDR1 as SGDLS and CDR2 as YYNGEE. V was pared by 0 bases and J by 0 bases, with 12 bases between. This CDR3 spans 16 amino acids. The CDR3 coding sequence is TGTGCCAGCAGCGTAGGGGCAGGGGATAACCAAGAGACCCAGTACTTC. It codes for CASSVGAGDNQETQYF.

The V and J genes are TRBV5-6 and TRBJ2-3, with 8 bases aligning to TRBD2. The CDR3 loop spans 17 amino acids. Germline V CDR1 and CDR2: SGHDT, YYEEEE. Losses at the gene ends were 1 base for V and 7 bases for J; bases not matched to a gene: 14. Here the CDR3 reads CASSLSPTGGPGYTQYF. The CDR3 coding sequence is TGTGCCAGCAGCTTGTCTCCGACGGGAGGGCCCGGATATACGCAGTATTTT. The full variable domain, rest sourced from reference TRBV5-6 and TRBJ2-3, is DAGVTQSPTHLIKTRGQQVTLRCSPKSGHDTVSWYQQALGQGPQFIFQYYEEEERQRGNFPDRFSGHQFPNYSSELNVNALLLGDSALYLCASSLSPTGGPGYTQYFGPGTRLTVL.